This T cell receptor (beta chain) stems from a study of control samples from healthy donors and cancer patients. This table comes from immunoSEQ multiplex PCR, and its TCRdb copy is limited to in-frame clones, with some not included. The sample holds about 190,000 clones, roughly nine tenths seen once. The CDR3 loop spans 14 amino acids. Germline V lookup: CDR1 MNHEY, CDR2 SVGAGI. V was cut by 6 bases and J by 3 bases, with 14 bases left in between. The rearrangement links TRBV6-5 to TRBJ1-1; D possibly corresponds to TRBD1 (5 bases). The source of this sequence is a man aged 25-40 years in good health. The sequenced material came from blood. The CDR3: CASRQGVEDTEAFF. CDR3 coding DNA: TGTGCCAGCAGGCAGGGCGTAGAGGACACTGAAGCTTTCTTT.